Listed below are T cell receptor beta chains from one sample, sequenced in a study of blood T cell repertoires in COVID-19. The table came from immunoSEQ multiplex PCR; TCRdb's copy has only in-frame clones and leaves some out. This sample has 400,000 to 450,000 clones, with about 90% found just once. Input material: peripheral blood. These receptor sequences come from a man between 18 and 35 years old with COVID-19, enrolled during active disease. Each CDR3 is given with its conserved first and last residue. D genes are given only for firm matches.

>TRBJ2-7|15|TRBV6-1|-
CASSEQGGGSYEQYF
>TRBJ2-6|19|TRBV10-2|TRBD2
CASSETLAGPGLGANVLTF
>TRBJ2-3|14|TRBV5-1|TRBD2
CASRLADSTDTQYF
>TRBJ2-1|15|TRBV5-8|TRBD2
CASSLDSGGAHEQFF
>TRBJ2-7|13|TRBV7-6|-
CASSRSQGDEQYF
>TRBJ2-3|16|TRBV6-5|TRBD1
CASSYSKGQGTDTQYF
>TRBJ2-2|16|TRBV19|-
CASSAPGRTNTGELFF
>TRBJ2-7|14|TRBV7-2|-
CASSPYRDILEQYF
>TRBJ1-1|15|TRBV7-3|-
CASSFKGGRNTEAFF
>TRBJ2-1|14|TRBV24-1|-
CATSEPGGNNEQFF
>TRBJ2-5|14|TRBV3-1/TRBV3-2|TRBD1
CASSPGTGWETQYF
>TRBJ1-6|15|TRBV5-1|-
CASSYSGSLNSPLHF
>TRBJ2-2|16|TRBV3-1/TRBV3-2|TRBD2
CASINAGTRGTGELFF
>TRBJ2-2|16|TRBV7-9|TRBD1
CASTGADRANTGELFF
>TRBJ2-6|15|TRBV5-1|-
CASSRGIPGANVLTF
>TRBJ1-5|14|TRBV3-1/TRBV3-2|-
CASSSGLLNQPQHF
>TRBJ2-1|14|TRBV11-2|TRBD2
CASSWTRGTDEQFF
>TRBJ2-1|15|TRBV5-1|TRBD1
CASSSRDRVNNEQFF
>TRBJ1-2|13|TRBV30|-
CAWSLTRGDGYTF
>TRBJ1-4|13|TRBV12-3/TRBV12-4|TRBD1
CASTGTGGGKLFF
>TRBJ2-3|13|TRBV18|-
CASSLAAYFTQYF
>TRBJ2-2|14|TRBV6-6|TRBD2
CASSPTSGGGELFF
>TRBJ1-2|13|TRBV13|-
CASSLSYRGGYTF
>TRBJ1-1|14|TRBV9|TRBD1
CASSPQTGVAEAFF
>TRBJ1-2|17|TRBV27|-
CASSSDPQETLNYGYTF
>TRBJ2-1|14|TRBV27|-
CASSFPGGYNEQFF
>TRBJ2-4|12|TRBV11-3|-
CASSYRENIQYF
>TRBJ1-2|15|TRBV18|-
CASSPLGHADYGYTF
>TRBJ2-1|14|TRBV5-1|-
CASSLREISNEQFF
>TRBJ1-2|13|TRBV2|-
CASSEDRSYGYTF
>TRBJ2-7|13|TRBV6-5|-
CASSLGVPYEQYF
>TRBJ2-7|14|TRBV11-2|-
CASSLGANDYEQYF
>TRBJ2-3|16|TRBV7-6|TRBD2
CASSSPSGGAQDTQYF
>TRBJ1-2|13|TRBV24-1|-
CATSNGGGGGYTF